These 32 T cell receptor beta chains were all obtained from the same sample, sequenced in a study of blood T cell repertoires in COVID-19. Generated by immunoSEQ multiplex PCR, the TCRdb table keeps only in-frame clones and is missing some. The sample holds nearly 100,000 clones; approximately 84% are singletons and the top ten take around a sixth. The sequenced sample was peripheral blood. These receptors came from a woman aged 60-75 years with acute or convalescent COVID-19.

This clone was seen more than once but under ten times. The J gene is TRBJ1-1, the V gene TRBV10-1; 10 positions agree with TRBD1. This CDR3 has 12 amino acids. V shed 4 bases, J shed 11 bases, and the junction held 4 bases outside the gene matches. CDR1 and CDR2 from the germline V gene are WNHNN and SYGVQD (reference sequence). As DNA, the CDR3 is TGCGCCAGCAGTGCGGGACAGGGGAGCGCTTTCTTT. Translated, it gives CASSAGQGSAFF.

This chain links TRBV28 with TRBJ1-1, with 7 bases aligning to TRBD1. Looked up from germline, CDR1 is MDHEN and CDR2 is SYDVKM. This CDR3 is 16 amino acids long. V shed 3 bases, J shed 6 bases, and the junction held 13 bases outside the gene matches. The CDR3 is CASSFIPGQFDSEAFF. The DNA of the CDR3 is TGTGCCAGCAGTTTTATCCCGGGACAGTTTGACTCTGAAGCTTTCTTT.

This chain links TRBV28 with TRBJ1-2; perhaps TRBD1 as D (5 bases). CDR3 length: 16 amino acids. The germline V gene has CDR1 MDHEN and CDR2 SYDVKM. Between the trimmed V and J ends, which lost 2 bases and 0 bases, there was a span of 13 bases. The CDR3 sequence is CASSLGGGKPNYGYTF. The CDR3 DNA reads as TGTGCCAGCAGTTTAGGGGGAGGGAAACCTAACTATGGCTACACCTTC.

This chain connects TRBV10-3 to TRBJ1-5; 9 nucleotides line up with TRBD1. In germline, CDR1 is ENHRY, CDR2 SYGVKD. V was pared by 3 bases and J by 4 bases, with 7 bases of the junction left unmatched. This CDR3 is built from 16 residues. The CDR3 region is CAISDTSTGGNQPQHF. In DNA, the CDR3 is TGTGCCATCAGTGATACGTCGACAGGGGGAAATCAGCCCCAGCATTTT.

This chain joins TRBV6-5 and TRBJ2-3, with D possibly matching TRBD1 (6 bases). Germline V gene data show CDR1 as MNHEY and CDR2 as SVGAGI. CDR3 length: 14 amino acids. The V end lost 9 bases, the J end lost 3 bases, and 16 bases lay between the germline ends. CDR3 nucleotides: TGTGCCAGTCTCATGGGCAGGGGAACAGATACGCAGTATTTT. It specifies CASLMGRGTDTQYF.

The rearrangement links TRBV19 to TRBJ1-2; 11 nucleotides match TRBD1. Germline CDR1 is LNHDA and CDR2 is SQIVND (reference sequence). The CDR3 sequence is 17 residues long. V was pared by 5 bases and J by 2 bases, with 10 bases of the junction left unmatched. The CDR3 DNA reads as TGTGCCAGTAGTCCCGGACAGGGGGCGCCGGACAACTATGGCTACACCTTC. It encodes CASSPGQGAPDNYGYTF.

The chain employs TRBV9 and TRBJ1-6; no clear D. V was clipped by 1 base and J by 11 bases, with 13 bases between them. Germline values: CDR1 SGDLS, CDR2 YYNGEE. This CDR3 has 14 amino acids. The CDR3 is CASSVNSGMPPLHF. The CDR3 region has the DNA TGTGCCAGCAGCGTAAACTCAGGCATGCCACCCCTCCACTTT.

V is TRBV6-2 or TRBV6-3 and J is TRBJ1-5; D not certain. The CDR3 sequence is 16 residues long. The germline gives CDR1 MNHEY, CDR2 SVGEGT. Trimming took 6 bases from V and 0 from J, leaving 15 bases between them. CDR3 sequence reads: CASSSWVEDSNQPQHF. The DNA of the CDR3 is TGTGCCAGCAGCTCATGGGTGGAGGATAGCAATCAGCCCCAGCATTTT.

V and J are TRBV6-1 and TRBJ1-1; the D gene is possibly TRBD1 (6 bases). The CDR3 consists of 16 residues. Germline-derived CDR1 and CDR2 are MNHNS and SASEGT. Trimming pared 4 bases from V and 3 bases from J, leaving 18 bases between. The CDR3 nucleotides read TGTGCCAGCAGTGGCCAATACTCGGGGGGCCACACTGAAGCTTTCTTT. This encodes CASSGQYSGGHTEAFF.

The rearrangement links TRBV7-9 to TRBJ1-1, with D hard to call. The V gene's germline CDR1 is SEHNR and CDR2 FQNEAQ (reference sequence). The CDR3 consists of 14 residues. Deletions cut 1 base from V and 0 bases from J, with 6 bases between. The CDR3: CASSLVGVNTEAFF. The CDR3 nucleotides are TGTGCCAGCAGCTTAGTTGGAGTGAACACTGAAGCTTTCTTT.

V is TRBV9 and J is TRBJ1-6; TRBD1 aligns across 8 bases. Germline trimming cut 4 bases from V and 10 bases from J; bases unmatched to any gene: 7. Germline V gene lookup returns CDR1 SGDLS and CDR2 YYNGEE. This CDR3 contains 14 residues. CDR3 amino acids: CASSFRTGQSPLHF. The CDR3 nucleotides read TGTGCCAGCAGCTTCAGGACAGGGCAATCACCCCTCCACTTT.

The chain recombines TRBV28 with TRBJ1-5; no firm D call. CDR1 MDHEN and CDR2 SYDVKM come from the germline V gene. This CDR3 has 12 amino acids. V lost 3 bases and J 6 bases, leaving 6 bases between the germline ends. The CDR3 DNA follows: TGTGCCAGCAGTTTTTTCTCTCAGCCCCAGCATTTT. This sequence encodes CASSFFSQPQHF.

The rearrangement joins TRBV6-5 to TRBJ1-1, with unresolved D. This CDR3 comprises 15 residues. Per germline, CDR1 MNHEY and CDR2 SVGAGI. Trimming pared 4 bases from V and 0 bases from J, leaving 12 bases between. CDR3 in DNA: TGTGCCAGCAGTTTCACGGGAGGATTGAACACTGAAGCTTTCTTT. Its translation: CASSFTGGLNTEAFF.

The J gene is TRBJ2-5, the V gene TRBV11-3, with TRBD1 matching over 10 bases. The CDR3 spans 16 residues. In germline, CDR1 is SGHNT, CDR2 YENEEA. The V segment lost 5 bases and the J segment 5 bases; nucleotides outside the gene matches: 11. CDR3 residues: CASSPGTGVRVETQYF. Written as DNA, the CDR3 is TGTGCCAGCAGCCCAGGGACAGGGGTCCGTGTGGAGACCCAGTACTTC.

V gene TRBV28 combines with J gene TRBJ1-5; the D gene is possibly TRBD1 (5 bases). Germline CDR1 MDHEN, CDR2 SYDVKM. The V and J ends lost 2 bases and 6 bases respectively, with 8 bases between them. This CDR3 has 13 amino acids. The CDR3 is CASSLAQGQPQHF. The CDR3, as DNA: TGTGCCAGCAGTTTAGCTCAGGGTCAGCCCCAGCATTTT.

V usage is TRBV7-2 and J usage is TRBJ1-5; TRBD1 might be the D (5 bases). Germline V gene sequence: CDR1 SGHTA, CDR2 FQGNSA. The ends were cut back, 2 bases at V and 4 bases at J, with 9 bases in the middle. CDR3 length: 14 amino acids. In DNA, the CDR3 is TGTGCCAGCAGCTTACAGTCAGGGAATCAGCCCCAGCATTTT. Residues: CASSLQSGNQPQHF.

This clone occurred a few times. The chain employs TRBV28 and TRBJ1-6; 7 bases match TRBD1. This CDR3 spans 15 amino acids. Trimming took 6 bases from V and 7 from J; bases not matched to a gene: 9. The germline V gene has CDR1 MDHEN and CDR2 SYDVKM. In DNA form, the CDR3 reads TGTGCCAGCAGCTCCCCAGGGGGTCGGAATTCACCCCTCCACTTT. Translating gives CASSSPGGRNSPLHF.

This clone was detected once. V gene TRBV6-6 combines with J gene TRBJ1-5, with a weak D call TRBD1 (5 bases). Looked up from germline, CDR1 is MNHNY and CDR2 is SVGAGI (reference sequence). V shed 6 bases and J shed 0 bases, with 12 bases lying between them. The CDR3 length is 15 residues. The CDR3: CASSPQGNSNQPQHF. The CDR3 DNA reads TGTGCCAGCAGCCCCCAGGGCAATAGCAATCAGCCCCAGCATTTT.

This chain joins TRBV7-9 and TRBJ1-4; D might be TRBD1 (5 bases). The CDR3 sequence is 16 residues long. Trimming stripped 5 bases from V and 6 bases from J, with 19 bases between. The germline gives CDR1 SEHNR, CDR2 FQNEAQ (reference sequence). The CDR3 region is CASSPSWGGFDEKLFF. DNA for the CDR3: TGTGCCAGCAGCCCATCCTGGGGGGGGTTTGATGAAAAACTGTTTTTT.

This clone showed up just a few times. The chain combines TRBV7-9 with TRBJ2-2, with D maybe TRBD1 (6 bases). CDR1 and CDR2 (germline): SEHNR, FQNEAQ (reference sequence). CDR3 length: 15 amino acids. V was clipped by 4 bases and J by 4 bases, with 13 bases between them. The CDR3 DNA reads TGTGCCAGCAGCTGGGCCGCACAGGGCACCGGGGAGCTGTTTTTT. Protein sequence: CASSWAAQGTGELFF.

The chain uses TRBV2 and TRBJ1-5; unclear D gene. Germline values: CDR1 SNHLY, CDR2 FYNNEI. The length of the CDR3 is 13 residues. Trimming stripped 7 bases from V and 8 bases from J, with 15 bases between. The CDR3, as DNA: TGTGCCAGCAATCGAGAAAGCTTGGAGCCCCAGCATTTT. Translation: CASNRESLEPQHF.

The V call is TRBV5-1, the J call TRBJ2-3; D gene uncertain. Germline values: CDR1 SGHRS, CDR2 YFSETQ. Trimming removed 0 bases at V and 4 bases at J, with 6 bases between. CDR3 length equals 13 residues. CDR3 in DNA: TGCGCCAGCAGCTTGGGTGTCTCAGATACGCAGTATTTT. This sequence encodes CASSLGVSDTQYF. The whole variable domain, remainder taken from reference TRBV5-1 and TRBJ2-3, is KAGVTQTPRYLIKTRGQQVTLSCSPISGHRSVSWYQQTPGQGLQFLFEYFSETQRNKGNFPGRFSGRQFSNSRSEMNVSTLELGDSALYLCASSLGVSDTQYFGPGTRLTVL.

There are a few counts of this clone. This chain joins TRBV5-1 and TRBJ1-1, with D unresolved. CDR1 SGHRS and CDR2 YFSETQ come from the germline V gene. This CDR3 spans 15 amino acids. V lost 1 base and J lost 8, with 18 bases in between. The DNA of the CDR3 is TGCGCCAGCAGCTTGTCTCATCGGGAGACACACGAAGCTTTCTTT. Amino acid sequence: CASSLSHRETHEAFF.

This rearrangement joins TRBV9 to TRBJ1-2; weak D call: TRBD1 (6 bases). V was clipped by 0 bases and J by 3 bases, with 9 bases between them. CDR1 is SGDLS and CDR2 is YYNGEE in the germline V gene. This CDR3 is 14 amino acids long. This chain's CDR3 is CASSVDRVDYGYTF. As DNA, the CDR3 is TGTGCCAGCAGCGTAGACAGGGTAGACTATGGCTACACCTTC.

This sequence joins TRBV7-2 and TRBJ1-1; D may be TRBD1 (6 bases). Germline CDR1 SGHTA, CDR2 FQGNSA. Trimming shortened V by 2 bases and J by 5 bases, and 15 bases separated the two germline ends. The length of the CDR3 is 15 residues. The CDR3 loop reads CASSLSINRDTEAFF. The CDR3 DNA reads as TGTGCCAGCAGCTTAAGCATCAACAGGGATACTGAAGCTTTCTTT. Together with reference TRBV7-2 and TRBJ1-1, the CDR3 gives the full variable domain: GAGVSQSPSNKVTEKGKDVELRCDPISGHTALYWYRQSLGQGLEFLIYFQGNSAPDKSGLPSDRFSAERTGGSVSTLTIQRTQQEDSAVYLCASSLSINRDTEAFFGQGTRLTVV.

V and J are TRBV2 and TRBJ2-2; 8 bases fit TRBD1. The junction had 7 bases not matched to a gene; V was cut back by 2 bases and J by 5 bases. CDR3 size: 16 residues. The germline V gene has CDR1 SNHLY and CDR2 FYNNEI. In DNA, the CDR3 is TGTGCCAGCAGTGAAAACGGACAGGGCGATACCGGGGAGCTGTTTTTT. Protein product: CASSENGQGDTGELFF. Full variable domain (outside the CDR3, taken from reference TRBV2 and TRBJ2-2): EPEVTQTPSHQVTQMGQEVILRCVPISNHLYFYWYRQILGQKVEFLVSFYNNEISEKSEIFDDQFSVERPDGSNFTLKIRSTKLEDSAMYFCASSENGQGDTGELFFGEGSRLTVL.

V usage is TRBV27 and J usage is TRBJ2-1; no definite D call. V dropped 8 bases and J dropped 0 bases, with 11 bases sitting between them. CDR1 and CDR2 from the germline V gene are MNHEY and SMNVEV (reference sequence). There are 14 residues in the CDR3. CDR3 loop: CASWRSSSYNEQFF. Written as DNA, the CDR3 is TGTGCCAGCTGGCGGTCTAGCTCCTACAATGAGCAGTTCTTC.

This chain connects TRBV24-1 to TRBJ2-7; 7 positions agree with TRBD2. Germline V gene data show CDR1 as KGHDR and CDR2 as SFDVKD. With 6 bases clipped from V and 7 bases from J, the junction kept 5 bases outside the gene matches. The CDR3 has 12 residues. CDR3 in DNA: TGTGCCACCAGTCGAGCGGGGACTGAGCAGTACTTC. Translation gives CATSRAGTEQYF.

In its sample, this clone was seen once. The chain carries TRBV19 and TRBJ2-5, with TRBD2 identical over 10 bases. This CDR3 has 15 amino acids. From germline, CDR1 is LNHDA and CDR2 SQIVND (reference sequence). J was trimmed by 3 bases and V by 3 bases; bases with no gene match: 4. CDR3 loop: CASSIGGLAKETQYF. The CDR3 coding sequence is TGTGCCAGTAGTATCGGGGGACTAGCGAAAGAGACCCAGTACTTC.

The V call is TRBV19, the J call TRBJ1-4, with TRBD1 as a possible D gene (6 bases). This CDR3 region has 15 residues. Trimming cost V 4 bases and J 4 bases, with 13 bases left between them. In germline, CDR1 is LNHDA, CDR2 SQIVND (reference sequence). CDR3 sequence (DNA): TGTGCCAGTAGTACCCCGTTACAGGGTAATGAAAAACTGTTTTTT. As protein: CASSTPLQGNEKLFF.

The J gene is TRBJ1-3, the V gene TRBV5-6, with TRBD1 identical over 8 bases. Germline trimming cut 4 bases from V and 2 bases from J; bases unmatched to any gene: 2. The CDR3 is 14 residues long. CDR1 and CDR2 (germline): SGHDT, YYEEEE. The CDR3, as DNA: TGTGCCAGCAGCCCGGACAGGGCTGGAAACACCATATATTTT. Translated, it gives CASSPDRAGNTIYF.

This chain joins TRBV28 and TRBJ2-1; 8 bases map to TRBD2. V was pared by 3 bases and J by 1 base, with 5 bases of the junction left unmatched. The CDR3 consists of 16 residues. Germline CDR1 and CDR2: MDHEN and SYDVKM. The CDR3 region is CASSFLAGHSYNEQFF. The CDR3 DNA is TGTGCCAGCAGTTTTCTAGCGGGCCATTCCTACAATGAGCAGTTCTTC.